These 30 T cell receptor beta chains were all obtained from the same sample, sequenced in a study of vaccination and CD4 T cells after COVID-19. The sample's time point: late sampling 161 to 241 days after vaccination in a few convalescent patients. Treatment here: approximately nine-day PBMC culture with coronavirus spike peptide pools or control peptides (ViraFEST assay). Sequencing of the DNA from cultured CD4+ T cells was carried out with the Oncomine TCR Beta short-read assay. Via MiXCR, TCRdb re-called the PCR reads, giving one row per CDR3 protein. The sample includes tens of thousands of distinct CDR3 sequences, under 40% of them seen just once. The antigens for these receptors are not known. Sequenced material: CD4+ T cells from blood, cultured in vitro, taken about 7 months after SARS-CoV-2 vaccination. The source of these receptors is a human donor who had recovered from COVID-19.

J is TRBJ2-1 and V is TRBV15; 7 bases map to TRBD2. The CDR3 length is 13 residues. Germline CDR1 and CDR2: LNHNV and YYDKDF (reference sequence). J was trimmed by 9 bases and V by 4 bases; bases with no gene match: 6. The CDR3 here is CATSNRLAGEQFF. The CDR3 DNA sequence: TGTGCCACCAGCAACAGACTAGCTGGTGAGCAGTTCTTC.

CDR3 coding DNA: TGTGCCAGTCTATCCACTGAAGCTTTCTTT. It codes for CASLSTEAFF. The chain joins TRBV6-1 to TRBJ1-1; D is uncertain. This CDR3 region has 10 residues. Germline loops: CDR1 MNHNS, CDR2 SASEGT. Trimming left V 9 bases short and J 4 bases short, with 6 bases between.

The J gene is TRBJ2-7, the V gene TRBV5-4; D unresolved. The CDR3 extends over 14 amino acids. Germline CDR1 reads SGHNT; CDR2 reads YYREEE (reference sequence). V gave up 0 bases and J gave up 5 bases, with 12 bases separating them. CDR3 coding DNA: TGTGCCAGCAGCTTGGTAGGGTCGGATCACGAGCAGTACTTC. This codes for CASSLVGSDHEQYF.

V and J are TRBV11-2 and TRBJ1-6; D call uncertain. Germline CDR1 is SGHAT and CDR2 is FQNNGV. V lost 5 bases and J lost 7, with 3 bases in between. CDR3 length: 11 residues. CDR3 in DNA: TGTGCCAGCAGCGGAAATTCACCCCTCCACTTT. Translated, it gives CASSGNSPLHF.

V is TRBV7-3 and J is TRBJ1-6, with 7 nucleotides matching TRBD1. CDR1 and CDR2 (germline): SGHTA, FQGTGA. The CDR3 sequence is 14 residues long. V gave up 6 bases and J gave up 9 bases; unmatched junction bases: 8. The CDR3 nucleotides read TGTGCCAGCAGTACAGGGGTGGAAGGTTCACCCCTCCACTTT. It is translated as CASSTGVEGSPLHF.

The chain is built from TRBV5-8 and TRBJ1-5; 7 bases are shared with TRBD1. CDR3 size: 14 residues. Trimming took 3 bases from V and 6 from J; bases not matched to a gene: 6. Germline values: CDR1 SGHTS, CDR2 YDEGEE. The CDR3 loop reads CASSWKGAVQPQHF. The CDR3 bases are TGTGCCAGCAGCTGGAAGGGGGCTGTTCAGCCCCAGCATTTT.

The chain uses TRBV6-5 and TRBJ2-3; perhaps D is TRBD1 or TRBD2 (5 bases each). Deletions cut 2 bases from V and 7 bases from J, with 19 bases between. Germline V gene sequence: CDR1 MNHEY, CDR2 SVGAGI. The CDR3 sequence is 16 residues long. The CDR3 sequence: CASSYREPGPHHTQYF. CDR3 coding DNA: TGTGCCAGCAGTTACAGGGAACCGGGACCCCACCATACGCAGTATTTT.

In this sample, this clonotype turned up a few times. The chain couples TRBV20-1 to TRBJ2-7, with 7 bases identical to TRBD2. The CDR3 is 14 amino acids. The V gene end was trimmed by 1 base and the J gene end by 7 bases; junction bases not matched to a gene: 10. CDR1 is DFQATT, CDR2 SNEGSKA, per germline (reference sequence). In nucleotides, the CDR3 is TGCAGTGCTAGAGCACCGGCGGGAGTAGGGGAGCAGTACTTC. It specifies CSARAPAGVGEQYF.

The CDR3 is CSARASEVHEQYF. Here the CDR3 DNA reads TGCAGTGCTAGAGCTAGCGAGGTCCACGAGCAGTACTTC. The gene calls are TRBV20-1 and TRBJ2-7, with D possibly TRBD2 on 6 matching bases. CDR1 DFQATT and CDR2 SNEGSKA come from the germline V gene (reference sequence). The CDR3 covers 13 residues. Trimming removed 1 base at V and 5 bases at J, with 12 bases between.

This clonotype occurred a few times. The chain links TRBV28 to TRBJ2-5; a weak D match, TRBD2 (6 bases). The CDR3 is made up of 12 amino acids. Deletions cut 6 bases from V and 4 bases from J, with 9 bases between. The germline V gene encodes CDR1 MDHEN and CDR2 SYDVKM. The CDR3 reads CASSGAGETQYF. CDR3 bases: TGTGCCAGCAGCGGAGCGGGAGAGACCCAGTACTTC.

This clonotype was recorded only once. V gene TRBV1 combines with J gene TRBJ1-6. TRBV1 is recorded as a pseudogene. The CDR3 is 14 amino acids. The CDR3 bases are TGCACCAGCAGCCAACTCGGGGATAATTCACCCCTCCACTTT. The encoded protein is CTSSQLGDNSPLHF.

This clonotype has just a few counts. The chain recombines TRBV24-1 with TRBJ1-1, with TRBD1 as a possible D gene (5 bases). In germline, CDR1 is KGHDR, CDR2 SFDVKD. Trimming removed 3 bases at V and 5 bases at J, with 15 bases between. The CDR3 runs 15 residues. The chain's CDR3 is CATSDPAGGGTEAFF. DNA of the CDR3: TGTGCCACCAGTGATCCTGCGGGGGGAGGAACTGAAGCTTTCTTT.

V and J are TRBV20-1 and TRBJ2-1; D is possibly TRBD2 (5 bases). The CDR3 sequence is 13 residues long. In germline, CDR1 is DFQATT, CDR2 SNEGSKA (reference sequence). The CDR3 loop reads CSLDTRVSNEQFF. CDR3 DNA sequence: TGCAGCTTAGACACTAGGGTTTCCAATGAGCAGTTCTTC.

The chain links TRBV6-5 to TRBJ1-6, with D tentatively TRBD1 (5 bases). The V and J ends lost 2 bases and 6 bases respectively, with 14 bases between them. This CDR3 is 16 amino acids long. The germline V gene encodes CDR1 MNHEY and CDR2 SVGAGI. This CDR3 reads CASSYEGTTSNSPLHF. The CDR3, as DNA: TGTGCCAGCAGTTACGAAGGGACCACTTCTAATTCACCCCTCCACTTT.

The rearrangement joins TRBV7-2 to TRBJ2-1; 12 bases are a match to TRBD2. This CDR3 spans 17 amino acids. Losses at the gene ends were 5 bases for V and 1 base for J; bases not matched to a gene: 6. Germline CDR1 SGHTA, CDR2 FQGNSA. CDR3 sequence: CASSRTSGTPSYNEQFF. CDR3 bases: TGTGCCAGCAGCCGGACTAGCGGGACCCCATCCTACAATGAGCAGTTCTTC.

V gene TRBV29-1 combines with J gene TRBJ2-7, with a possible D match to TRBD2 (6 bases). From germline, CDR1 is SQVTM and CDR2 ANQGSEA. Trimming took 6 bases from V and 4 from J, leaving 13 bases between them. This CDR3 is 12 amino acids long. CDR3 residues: CSVAFSGYEQYF. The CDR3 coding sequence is TGCAGCGTCGCCTTTAGCGGTTACGAGCAGTACTTC.

CDR3 loop: CASSPDRAETQYF. CDR3 sequence (DNA): TGTGCCAGCAGCCCTGACAGGGCCGAGACCCAGTACTTC. The genes are TRBV7-2 and TRBJ2-5, with TRBD1 matching over 7 bases. The trim removed 5 bases at V and 5 bases at J, leaving 5 bases unmatched. The CDR3 runs to 13 residues. The germline gives CDR1 SGHTA, CDR2 FQGNSA.

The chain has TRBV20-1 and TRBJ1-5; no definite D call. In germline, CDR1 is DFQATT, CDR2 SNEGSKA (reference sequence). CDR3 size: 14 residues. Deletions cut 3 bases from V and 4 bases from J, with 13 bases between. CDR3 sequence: CSASPGIANQPQHF. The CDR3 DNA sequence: TGCAGTGCTAGCCCCGGGATAGCAAATCAGCCCCAGCATTTT.

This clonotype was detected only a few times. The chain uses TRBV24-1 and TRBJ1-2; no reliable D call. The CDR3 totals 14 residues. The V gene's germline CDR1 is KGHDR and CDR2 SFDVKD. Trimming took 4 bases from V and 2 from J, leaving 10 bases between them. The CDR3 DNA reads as TGTGCCACCAGTGACTGGGGAGGCAACTATGGCTACACCTTC. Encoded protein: CATSDWGGNYGYTF.

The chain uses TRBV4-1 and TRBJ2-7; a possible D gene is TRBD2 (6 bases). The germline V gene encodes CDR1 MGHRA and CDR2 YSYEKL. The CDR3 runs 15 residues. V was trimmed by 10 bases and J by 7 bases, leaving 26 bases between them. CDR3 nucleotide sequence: TGCGCCACATCCGGGACTCCCCTCGCTTTAGAAGAGCAGTACTTC. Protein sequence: CATSGTPLALEEQYF.

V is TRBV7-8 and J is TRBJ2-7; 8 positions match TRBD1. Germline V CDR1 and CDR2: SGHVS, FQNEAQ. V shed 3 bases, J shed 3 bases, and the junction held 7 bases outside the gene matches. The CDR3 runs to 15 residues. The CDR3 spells CASSFQGAIVYEQYF. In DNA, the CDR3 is TGTGCCAGCAGCTTCCAGGGGGCGATAGTCTACGAGCAGTACTTC.

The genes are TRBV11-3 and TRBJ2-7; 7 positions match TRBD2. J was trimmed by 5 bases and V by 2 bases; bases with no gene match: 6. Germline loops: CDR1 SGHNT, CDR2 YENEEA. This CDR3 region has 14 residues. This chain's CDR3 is CASSLRGSPHEQYF. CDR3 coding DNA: TGTGCCAGCAGCTTACGCGGGAGCCCCCACGAGCAGTACTTC.

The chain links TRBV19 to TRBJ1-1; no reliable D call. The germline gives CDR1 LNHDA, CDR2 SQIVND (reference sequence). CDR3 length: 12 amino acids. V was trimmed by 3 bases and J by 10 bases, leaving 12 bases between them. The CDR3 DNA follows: TGTGCCAGTAGTATGACCGGCCGCACAGCTTTCTTT. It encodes CASSMTGRTAFF.

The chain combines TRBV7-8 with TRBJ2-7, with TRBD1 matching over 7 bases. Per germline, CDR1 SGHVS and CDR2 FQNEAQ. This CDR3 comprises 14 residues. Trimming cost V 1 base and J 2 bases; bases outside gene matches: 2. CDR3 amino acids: CASSLGDRTYEQYF. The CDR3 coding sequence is TGTGCCAGCAGCTTAGGGGACAGAACCTACGAGCAGTACTTC. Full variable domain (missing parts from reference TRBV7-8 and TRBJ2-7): GAGVSQSPRYKVAKRGQDVALRCDPISGHVSLFWYQQALGQGPEFLTYFQNEAQLDKSGLPSDRFFAERPEGSVSTLKIQRTQQEDSAVYLCASSLGDRTYEQYFGPGTRLTVT.

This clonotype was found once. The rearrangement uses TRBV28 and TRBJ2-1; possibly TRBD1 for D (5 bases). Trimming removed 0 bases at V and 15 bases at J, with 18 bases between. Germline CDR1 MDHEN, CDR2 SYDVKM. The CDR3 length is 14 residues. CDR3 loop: CASSLWDNRAIPFF. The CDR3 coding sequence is TGTGCCAGCAGTTTATGGGACAATCGGGCAATTCCGTTCTTC.

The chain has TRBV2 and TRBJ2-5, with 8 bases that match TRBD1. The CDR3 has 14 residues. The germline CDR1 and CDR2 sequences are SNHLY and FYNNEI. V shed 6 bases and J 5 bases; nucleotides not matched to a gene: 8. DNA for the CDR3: TGTGCCAGCAGAACCACAGGGGGTAGGGAGACCCAGTACTTC. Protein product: CASRTTGGRETQYF.

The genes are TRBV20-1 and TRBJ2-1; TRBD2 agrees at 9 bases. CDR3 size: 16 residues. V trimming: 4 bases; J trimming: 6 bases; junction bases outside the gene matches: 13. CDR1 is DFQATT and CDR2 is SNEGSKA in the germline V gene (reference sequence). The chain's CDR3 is CSANSGSGAGGNEQFF. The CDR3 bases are TGCAGTGCTAACTCGGGGAGCGGAGCGGGAGGCAATGAGCAGTTCTTC.

The DNA of the CDR3 is TGTGCCACCAGCAGAGATCCGGGACTAGAGGGCGGAGTTTACAATGAGCAGTTCTTC. It yields the protein CATSRDPGLEGGVYNEQFF. This sequence joins TRBV15 and TRBJ2-1; 8 nucleotides agree with TRBD2. The CDR3 loop spans 19 amino acids. J gave up 4 bases and V 0 bases, and 14 bases lay outside the gene matches. Germline V gene lookup returns CDR1 LNHNV and CDR2 YYDKDF (reference sequence). The whole variable domain, filled in from reference TRBV15 and TRBJ2-1, reads DAMVIQNPRYQVTQFGKPVTLSCSQTLNHNVMYWYQQKSSQAPKLLFHYYDKDFNNEADTPDNFQSRRPNTSFCFLDIRSPGLGDTAMYLCATSRDPGLEGGVYNEQFFGPGTRLTVL.

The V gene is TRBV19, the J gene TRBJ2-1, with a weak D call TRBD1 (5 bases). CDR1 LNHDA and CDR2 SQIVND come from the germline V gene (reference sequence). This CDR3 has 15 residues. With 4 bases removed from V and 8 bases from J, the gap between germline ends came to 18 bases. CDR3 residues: CASSTNARAWDEQFF. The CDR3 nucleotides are TGTGCCAGTAGTACGAACGCCAGGGCTTGGGATGAGCAGTTCTTC.

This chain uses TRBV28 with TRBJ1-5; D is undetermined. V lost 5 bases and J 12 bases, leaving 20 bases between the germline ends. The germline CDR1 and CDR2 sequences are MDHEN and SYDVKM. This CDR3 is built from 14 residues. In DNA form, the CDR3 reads TGTGCCAGCAGTGGCGGGTTTTACTGGACGTACCAGCATTTT. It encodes CASSGGFYWTYQHF. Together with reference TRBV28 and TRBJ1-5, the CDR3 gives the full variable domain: DVKVTQSSRYLVKRTGEKVFLECVQDMDHENMFWYRQDPGLGLRLIYFSYDVKMKEKGDIPEGYSVSREKKERFSLILESASTNQTSMYLCASSGGFYWTYQHFGDGTRLSIL.